This T cell receptor (beta chain) was sequenced for a study of T-cell reconstitution after alpha-beta-depleted transplantation in children. Unique molecular identifiers featured in how the TCRbeta library was prepared. TCRdb reprocessed the PCR reads with MiXCR, giving one entry per CDR3 protein. The sample carries 600,000 to 700,000 distinct CDR3 sequences, 13% recorded once. Study-wide points: There were some patients whose high TCRbeta diversity at day 60 came from surviving recipient T cells and thymic progenitors. T-cell counts and diversity were attributed mostly to newly produced T cells one year after transplant. Several hundred expanded graft clones reportedly supplied alpha-beta T cells about two months after transplant.

As for this clonotype: The target antigen is unknown.

The V end was cut by 6 bases, the J end by 3 bases, with 18 bases between. The length of the CDR3 is 16 residues. The V call is TRBV12-3 or TRBV12-4, the J call TRBJ1-5; D not resolved. The sequence was collected from a girl aged 2 to 9 with congenital amegakaryocytic thrombocytopenia, due to receive a stem cell transplant. The material was PBMCs, obtained before TCRalphabeta/CD19-depleted stem cell transplant. The CDR3 reads CASSLGSFGTNQPQHF. CDR3 DNA sequence: TGTGCCAGCAGCCTGGGTAGTTTCGGAACCAATCAGCCCCAGCATTTT.